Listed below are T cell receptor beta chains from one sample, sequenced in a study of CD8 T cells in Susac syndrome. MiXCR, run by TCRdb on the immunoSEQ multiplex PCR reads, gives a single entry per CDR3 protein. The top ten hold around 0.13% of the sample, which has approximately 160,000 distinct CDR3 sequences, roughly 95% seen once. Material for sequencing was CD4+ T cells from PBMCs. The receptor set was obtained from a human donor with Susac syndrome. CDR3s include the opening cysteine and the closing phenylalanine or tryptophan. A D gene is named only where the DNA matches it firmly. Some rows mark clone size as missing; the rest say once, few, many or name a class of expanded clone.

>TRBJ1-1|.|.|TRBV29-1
TGCAGCGTTACACGGGCCGAGAACACTGAAGCTTTCTTT
CSVTRAENTEAFF
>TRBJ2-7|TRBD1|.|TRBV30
TGTGCCTGGAGACAGGGGGCGGTCGAGCAGTACTTC
CAWRQGAVEQYF
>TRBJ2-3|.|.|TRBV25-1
TGTGCCAGCAGTGTATCCCAGAATACGCAGTATTTT
CASSVSQNTQYF
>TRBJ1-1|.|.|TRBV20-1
TGCAGTGCTAGAGATCAGGCGCGGGGCCTGGGGACTGAAGCTTTCTTT
CSARDQARGLGTEAFF
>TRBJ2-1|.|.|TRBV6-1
TGTGCCAGCAGCCCAAGAGGAGATGAGCAGTTCTTC
CASSPRGDEQFF
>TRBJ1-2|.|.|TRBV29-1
TGCAGCGTTCCGACGGGGGGGCTGAGCTATGGCTACACCTTC
CSVPTGGLSYGYTF
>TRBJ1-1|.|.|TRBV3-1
TGTGCCAGCAGCCATGCAGGTCGCACTGAAGCTTTCTTT
CASSHAGRTEAFF
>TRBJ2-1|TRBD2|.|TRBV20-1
TGCAGTGCTCGGCTAGCGGGAGGGCCTAACGGGGAGCAGTTCTTC
CSARLAGGPNGEQFF
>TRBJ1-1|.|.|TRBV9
TGTGCCAGCAGCGTTGACAGGAACACTGAAGCTTTCTTT
CASSVDRNTEAFF
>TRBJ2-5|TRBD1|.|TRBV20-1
TGCAGTGCTAGCCGACCGACAGGGGGTGGAGAGACCCAGTACTTC
CSASRPTGGGETQYF
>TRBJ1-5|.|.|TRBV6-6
TGTGCCAGCAGTTACGCAGGCAATAGCAATCAGCCCCAGCATTTT
CASSYAGNSNQPQHF
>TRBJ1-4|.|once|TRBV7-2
TGTGCCAGCAGCTTAGGAGGGTACAACTATGAAAAACTGTTTTTT
CASSLGGYNYEKLFF
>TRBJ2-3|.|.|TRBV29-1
TGCAGCGTTGAAGGGCGCGGGCCCCTCACAGATACGCAGTATTTT
CSVEGRGPLTDTQYF
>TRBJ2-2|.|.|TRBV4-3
TGCGCCAGCAGCCAAGCTTGGGCGATCGGGGAGCTGTTTTTT
CASSQAWAIGELFF
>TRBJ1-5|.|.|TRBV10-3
TGTGCCATCAGTGGGGATCATAGCAATCAGCCCCAGCATTTT
CAISGDHSNQPQHF
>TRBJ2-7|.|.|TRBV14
TGTGCCAGCAGCCTGGGACTCATCTGGTACGAGCAGTACTTC
CASSLGLIWYEQYF
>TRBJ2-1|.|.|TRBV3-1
TGTGCCAGCAGCCAACCCGGACTGCCCCCCGATGAGCAGTTCTTC
CASSQPGLPPDEQFF
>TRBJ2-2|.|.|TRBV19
TGTGCCAGTAGTATTCTCGAGGGATACACCGGGGAGCTGTTTTTT
CASSILEGYTGELFF
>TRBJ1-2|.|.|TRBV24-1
TGTGCCACCAGTGGATCGCGAGGCTATGGCTACACCTTC
CATSGSRGYGYTF
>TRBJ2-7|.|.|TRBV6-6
TGTGCCAGCACAGGGAGTACCTCCTACGAGCAGTACTTC
CASTGSTSYEQYF
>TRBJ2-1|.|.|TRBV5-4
TGTGCCAGCAGCACGGACAGAGTAGGTGGCAATGAGCAGTTCTTC
CASSTDRVGGNEQFF
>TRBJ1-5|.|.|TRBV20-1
TGCAGTGCTAGAGACCTTAAAGGGGGTTACAATCAGCCCCAGCATTTT
CSARDLKGGYNQPQHF
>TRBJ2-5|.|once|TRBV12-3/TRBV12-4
TGTGCCAGCGGACCCCTGAGTAAAGAGACCCAGTACTTC
CASGPLSKETQYF
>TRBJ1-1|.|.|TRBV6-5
TGTGCCAGCAGTTACCAGGGCAGGGACACTGAAGCTTTCTTT
CASSYQGRDTEAFF
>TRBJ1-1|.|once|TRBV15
TGTGCCACCAGCAGAGATCCCTCGAACACTGAAGCTTTCTTT
CATSRDPSNTEAFF
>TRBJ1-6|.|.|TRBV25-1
TGTGCCAGCAGTGAACAACAACAAAGGTGGTCACCCCTCCACTTT
CASSEQQQRWSPLHF
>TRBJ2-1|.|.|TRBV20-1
TGCAGTGCTAGATTGGGTGAGCAGTTCTTC
CSARLGEQFF
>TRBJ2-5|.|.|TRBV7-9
TGTGCCAGCAGTACGCGCGATTGGTACCAAGAGACCCAGTACTTC
CASSTRDWYQETQYF
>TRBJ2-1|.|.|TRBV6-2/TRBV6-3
TGTGCCAGCAGTTACGGGGGGACCTCCTACAATGAGCAGTTCTTC
CASSYGGTSYNEQFF
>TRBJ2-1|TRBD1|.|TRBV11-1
TGTGCCAGCAGCTCTCCGGGACAGGTGCCCAATGAGCAGTTCTTC
CASSSPGQVPNEQFF
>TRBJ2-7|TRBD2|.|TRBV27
TGTGCCAGCAGTAGGCGGGAGTCCCGTCGGGAGCAGTACTTC
CASSRRESRREQYF
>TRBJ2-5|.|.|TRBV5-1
TGCGCCAGCAGCTTGGTGAGCGTGGCCCAAGAGACCCAGTACTTC
CASSLVSVAQETQYF
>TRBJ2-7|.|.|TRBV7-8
TGTGCCAGCAGCTCCCCGCGACTAGGACTGTACGAGCAGTACTTC
CASSSPRLGLYEQYF
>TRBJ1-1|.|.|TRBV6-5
TGTGCCAGCAGTTACTCGGGGACATCGAACACTGAAGCTTTCTTT
CASSYSGTSNTEAFF
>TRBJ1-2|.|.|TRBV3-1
TGTGCCAGCAGCCCTGGGGTCGAGTCTTATGGCTACACCTTC
CASSPGVESYGYTF
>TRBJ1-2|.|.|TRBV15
TGTGCCACCAGCAGAGACCCCAGGAACTATGGCTACACCTTC
CATSRDPRNYGYTF
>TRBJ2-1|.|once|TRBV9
TGTGCCAGCGGCTCCGAAGACAACTACAATGAGCAGTTCTTC
CASGSEDNYNEQFF
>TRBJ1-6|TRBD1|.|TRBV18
TGTGCCAGCTCACTCGAACAGGGGGCTAGGAATTCACCCCTCCACTTT
CASSLEQGARNSPLHF
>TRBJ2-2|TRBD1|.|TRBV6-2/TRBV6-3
TGTGCCAGCAGTCGACAGGGGGCGGACACCGGGGAGCTGTTTTTT
CASSRQGADTGELFF
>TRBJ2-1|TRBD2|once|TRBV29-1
TGCAGCGTTGAAGAAGGGGGACTAGGGCCCGGTTACAATGAGCAGTTCTTC
CSVEEGGLGPGYNEQFF
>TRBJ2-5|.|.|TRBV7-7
TGTGCTAGCAGCTTAGGCAGCGGCCAAGAGACCCAGTACTTC
CASSLGSGQETQYF
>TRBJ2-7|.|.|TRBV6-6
TGTGCCAGCAGTTACCGGGACGCCACCTACGAGCAGTACTTC
CASSYRDATYEQYF
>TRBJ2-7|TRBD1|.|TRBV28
TGTGCCAGCACCAGGACAGGGGTGTACTACGAGCAGTACTTC
CASTRTGVYYEQYF
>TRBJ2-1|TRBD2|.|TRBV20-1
TGCAGTGCAATGACCGGGACTAGCACCTACAATGAGCAGTTCTTC
CSAMTGTSTYNEQFF
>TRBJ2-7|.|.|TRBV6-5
TGTGCCAGCAGTTTTGGACTACCCGGCGAGCAGTACTTC
CASSFGLPGEQYF
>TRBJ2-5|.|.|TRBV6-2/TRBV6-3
TGTGCCAGCAGCACCGGGACCGAAGAGACCCAGTACTTC
CASSTGTEETQYF
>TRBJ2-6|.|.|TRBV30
TGTGCCTGGAGTGACACAGGGTTTCCTGGGGCCAACGTCCTGACTTTC
CAWSDTGFPGANVLTF
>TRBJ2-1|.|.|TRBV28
TGTGCCAGCATACGTGACTCCTACAATGAGCAGTTCTTC
CASIRDSYNEQFF
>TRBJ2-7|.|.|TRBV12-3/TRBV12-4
TGTGCCAGCTCTAGAACCATTACGGACCGGCGAGTGTTGAACTTC
CASSRTITDRRVLNF
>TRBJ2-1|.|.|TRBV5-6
TGTGCCAGCAGCTCGGAACTAGGGGGCTACAATGAGCAGTTCTTC
CASSSELGGYNEQFF
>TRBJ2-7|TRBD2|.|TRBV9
TGTACCAGCAGCTTAGGATGGCGGGAGGGATCCGAGCAGTACTTC
CTSSLGWREGSEQYF
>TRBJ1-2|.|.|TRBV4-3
TGCGCCAGCAGCCACCGAACCCGACAGGTAGCTAACTATGGCTACACCTTC
CASSHRTRQVANYGYTF
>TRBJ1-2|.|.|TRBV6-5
TGTGCCAGCAGTTACTCGAAGGTGGGGCGTGGGGATTATGGCTACACCTTC
CASSYSKVGRGDYGYTF
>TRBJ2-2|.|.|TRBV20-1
TGCAGTGGGGGGGCCTCAACCGGGGAGCTGTTTTTT
CSGGASTGELFF
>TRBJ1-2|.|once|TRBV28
TGTGCCAGCAGTGTACCCTGGGGCGGAGACTATGGCTACACCTTC
CASSVPWGGDYGYTF
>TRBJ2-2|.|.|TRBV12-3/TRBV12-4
TGTGCCAGCAGACAGAACACCGGGGAGCTGTTTTTT
CASRQNTGELFF
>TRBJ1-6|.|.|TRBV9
TGTGCCAGCAGCGTAAACAGGCGGGATTCACCCCTCCACTTT
CASSVNRRDSPLHF
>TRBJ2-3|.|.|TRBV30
TGTGCCTGGATTTCCCGGGTTCAGGGGCAAGATACGCAGTATTTT
CAWISRVQGQDTQYF